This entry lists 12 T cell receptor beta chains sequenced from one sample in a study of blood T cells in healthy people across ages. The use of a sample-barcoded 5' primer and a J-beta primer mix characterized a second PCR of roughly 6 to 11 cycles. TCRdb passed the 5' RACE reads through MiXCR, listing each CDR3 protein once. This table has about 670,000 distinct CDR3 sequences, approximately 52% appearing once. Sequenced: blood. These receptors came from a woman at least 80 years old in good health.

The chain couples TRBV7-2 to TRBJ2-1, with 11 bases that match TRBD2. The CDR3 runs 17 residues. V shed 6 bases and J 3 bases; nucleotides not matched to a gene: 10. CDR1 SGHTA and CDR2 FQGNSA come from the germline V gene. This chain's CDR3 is CASSNLAGGAYYNEQFF. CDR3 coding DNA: TGTGCCAGCAGTAATCTAGCGGGGGGAGCGTACTACAATGAGCAGTTCTTC. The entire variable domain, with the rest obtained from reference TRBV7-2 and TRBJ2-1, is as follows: GAGVSQSPSNKVTEKGKDVELRCDPISGHTALYWYRQSLGQGLEFLIYFQGNSAPDKSGLPSDRFSAERTGGSVSTLTIQRTQQEDSAVYLCASSNLAGGAYYNEQFFGPGTRLTVL.

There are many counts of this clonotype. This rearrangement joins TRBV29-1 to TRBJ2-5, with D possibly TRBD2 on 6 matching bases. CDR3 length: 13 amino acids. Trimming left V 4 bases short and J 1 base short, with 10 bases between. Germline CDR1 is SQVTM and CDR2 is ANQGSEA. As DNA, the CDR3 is TGCAGCGTTGGTAGTAGCGGCCAAGAGACCCAGTACTTC. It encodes CSVGSSGQETQYF.

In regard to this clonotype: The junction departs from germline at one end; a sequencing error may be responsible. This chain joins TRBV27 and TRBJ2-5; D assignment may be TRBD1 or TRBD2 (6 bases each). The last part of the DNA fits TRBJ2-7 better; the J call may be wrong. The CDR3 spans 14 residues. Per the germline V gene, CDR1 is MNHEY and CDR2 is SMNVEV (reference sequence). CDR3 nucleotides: TGTGCCAGCAGAAGAGGGGGGAACTCCTCCGAGCAGTACTTC. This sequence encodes CASRRGGNSSEQYF.

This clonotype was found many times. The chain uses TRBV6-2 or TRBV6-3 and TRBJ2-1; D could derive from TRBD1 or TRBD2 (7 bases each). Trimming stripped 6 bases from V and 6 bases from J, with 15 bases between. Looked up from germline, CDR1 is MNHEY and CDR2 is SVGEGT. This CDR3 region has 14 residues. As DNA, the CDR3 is TGTGCCAGCAGCCCCCAGGGGGGGGGCAATGAGCAGTTCTTC. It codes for CASSPQGGGNEQFF.

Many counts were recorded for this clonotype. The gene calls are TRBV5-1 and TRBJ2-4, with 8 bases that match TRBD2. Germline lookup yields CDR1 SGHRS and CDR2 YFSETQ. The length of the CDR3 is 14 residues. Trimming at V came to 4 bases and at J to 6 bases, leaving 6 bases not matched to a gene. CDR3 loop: CASSPGGQGNIQYF. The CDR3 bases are TGCGCCAGCAGCCCGGGAGGGCAGGGAAACATTCAGTACTTC. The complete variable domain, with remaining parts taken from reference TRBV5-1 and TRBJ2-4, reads KAGVTQTPRYLIKTRGQQVTLSCSPISGHRSVSWYQQTPGQGLQFLFEYFSETQRNKGNFPGRFSGRQFSNSRSEMNVSTLELGDSALYLCASSPGGQGNIQYFGAGTRLSVL.

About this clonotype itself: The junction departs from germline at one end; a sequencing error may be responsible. In nucleotides, the CDR3 is TGCGCCAGCAGCCAAGGGGACAGGACAATCTATGGCTATACCTTC. Translating gives CASSQGDRTIYGYTF. The V and J genes are TRBV4-3 and TRBJ1-2; 8 nucleotides align to TRBD1. From germline, CDR1 is LGHNA and CDR2 YSLEER. The CDR3 covers 15 residues.

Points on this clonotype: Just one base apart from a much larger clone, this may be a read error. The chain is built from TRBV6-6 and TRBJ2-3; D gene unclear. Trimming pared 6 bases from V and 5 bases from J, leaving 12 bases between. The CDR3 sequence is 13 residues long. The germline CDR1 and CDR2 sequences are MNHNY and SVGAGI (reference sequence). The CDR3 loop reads CASRRRGQDTQYF. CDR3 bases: TGTGCCAGCAGGCGAAGAGGCCAAGATACGCAGTATTTT.

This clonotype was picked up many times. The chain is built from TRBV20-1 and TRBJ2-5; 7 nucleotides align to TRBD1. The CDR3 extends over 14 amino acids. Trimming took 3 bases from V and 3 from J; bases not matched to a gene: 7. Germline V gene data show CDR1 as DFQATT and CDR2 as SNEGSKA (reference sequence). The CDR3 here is CSASSVRGKETQYF. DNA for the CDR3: TGCAGTGCTAGTTCGGTCAGGGGGAAAGAGACCCAGTACTTC.

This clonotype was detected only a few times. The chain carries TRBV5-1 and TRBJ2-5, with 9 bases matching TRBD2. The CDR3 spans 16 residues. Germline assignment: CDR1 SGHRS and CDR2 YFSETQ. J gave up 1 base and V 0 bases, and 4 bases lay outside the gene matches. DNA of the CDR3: TGCGCCAGCAGCTTGGGCCAACTAGCGGGCCAAGAGACCCAGTACTTC. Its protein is CASSLGQLAGQETQYF. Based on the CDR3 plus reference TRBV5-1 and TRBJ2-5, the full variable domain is KAGVTQTPRYLIKTRGQQVTLSCSPISGHRSVSWYQQTPGQGLQFLFEYFSETQRNKGNFPGRFSGRQFSNSRSEMNVSTLELGDSALYLCASSLGQLAGQETQYFGPGTRLLVL.

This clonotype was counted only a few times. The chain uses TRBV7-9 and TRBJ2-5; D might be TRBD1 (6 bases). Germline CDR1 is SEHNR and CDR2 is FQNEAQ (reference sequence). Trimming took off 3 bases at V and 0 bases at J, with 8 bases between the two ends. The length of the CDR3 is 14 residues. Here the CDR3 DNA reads TGTGCCAGCAGCTTTGGGGACAACCAAGAGACCCAGTACTTC. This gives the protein CASSFGDNQETQYF. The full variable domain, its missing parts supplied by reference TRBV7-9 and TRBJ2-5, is DTGVSQNPRHKITKRGQNVTFRCDPISEHNRLYWYRQTLGQGPEFLTYFQNEAQLEKSRLLSDRFSAERPKGSFSTLEIQRTEQGDSAMYLCASSFGDNQETQYFGPGTRLLVL.

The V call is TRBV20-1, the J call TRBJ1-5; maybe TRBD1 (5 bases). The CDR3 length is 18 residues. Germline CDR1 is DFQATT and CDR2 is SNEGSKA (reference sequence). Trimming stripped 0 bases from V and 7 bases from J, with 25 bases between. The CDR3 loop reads CSARDPNSGTLGFQPQHF. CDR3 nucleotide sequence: TGCAGTGCTAGAGATCCAAATTCCGGGACTCTTGGGTTCCAGCCCCAGCATTTT.

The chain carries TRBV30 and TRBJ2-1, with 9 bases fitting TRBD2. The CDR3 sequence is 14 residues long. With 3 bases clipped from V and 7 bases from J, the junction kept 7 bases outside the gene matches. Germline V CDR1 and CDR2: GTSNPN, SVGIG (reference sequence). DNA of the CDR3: TGTGCCTGGAGCCATCGCGGGGGGGCAAATGAGCAGTTCTTC. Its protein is CAWSHRGGANEQFF.